This T cell receptor beta chain was observed in a study of response to subunit inactivated influenza vaccine. Details on this clonotype: Antigen specificity is unknown.

One entry per CDR3 protein results from TCRdb running MiXCR on the RT-PCR reads. The profile shows hundreds of thousands of distinct CDR3 sequences, more than 15% of them singletons. Study-wide results and limits: The authors suggested that few new T cells are recruited per seasonal influenza vaccination.

CDR1 is SQVTM, CDR2 ANQGSEA, per germline. The CDR3 spans 13 residues. The V and J genes are TRBV29-1 and TRBJ2-7; D is possibly TRBD1 or TRBD2 (5 bases each). This receptor was obtained from a man over 45 who received an inactivated influenza vaccine. Sequences were derived from PBMCs from blood, sampled about 12 days after vaccination. This CDR3 reads CTATGTESYEQYF. In DNA form, the CDR3 reads TGCACCGCAACCGGGACGGAGTCCTACGAGCAGTACTTC.